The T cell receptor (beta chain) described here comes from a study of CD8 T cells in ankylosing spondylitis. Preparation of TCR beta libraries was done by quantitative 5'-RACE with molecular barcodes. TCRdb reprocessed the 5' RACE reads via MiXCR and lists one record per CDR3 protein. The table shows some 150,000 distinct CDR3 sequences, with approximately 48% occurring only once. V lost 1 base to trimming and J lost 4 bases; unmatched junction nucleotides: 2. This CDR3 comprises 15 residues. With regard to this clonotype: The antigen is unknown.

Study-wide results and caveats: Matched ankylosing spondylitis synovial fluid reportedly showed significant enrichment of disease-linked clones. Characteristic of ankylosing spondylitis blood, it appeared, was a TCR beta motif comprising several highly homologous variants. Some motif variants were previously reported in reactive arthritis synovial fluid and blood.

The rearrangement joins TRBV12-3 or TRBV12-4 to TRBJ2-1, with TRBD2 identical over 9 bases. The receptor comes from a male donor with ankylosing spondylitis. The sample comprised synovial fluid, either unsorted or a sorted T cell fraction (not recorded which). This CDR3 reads CASSLDLAGYNEQFF. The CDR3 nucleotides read TGTGCCAGCAGTTTAGATCTAGCGGGGTACAATGAGCAGTTCTTC.